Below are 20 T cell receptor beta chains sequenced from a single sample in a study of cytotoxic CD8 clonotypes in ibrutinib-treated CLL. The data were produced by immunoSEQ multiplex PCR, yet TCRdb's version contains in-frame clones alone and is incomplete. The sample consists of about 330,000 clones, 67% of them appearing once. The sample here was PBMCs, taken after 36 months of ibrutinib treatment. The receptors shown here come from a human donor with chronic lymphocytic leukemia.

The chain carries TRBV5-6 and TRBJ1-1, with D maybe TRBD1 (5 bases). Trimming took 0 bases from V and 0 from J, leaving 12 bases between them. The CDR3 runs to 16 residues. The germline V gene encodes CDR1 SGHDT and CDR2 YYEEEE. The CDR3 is CASSLALGTVNTEAFF. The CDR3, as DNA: TGTGCCAGCAGCTTGGCCCTCGGGACGGTGAACACTGAAGCTTTCTTT.

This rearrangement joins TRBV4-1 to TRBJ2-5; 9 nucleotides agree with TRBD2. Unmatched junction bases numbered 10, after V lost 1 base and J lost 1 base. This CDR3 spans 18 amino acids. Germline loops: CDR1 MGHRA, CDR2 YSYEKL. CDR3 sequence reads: CASSQGVALAGRQETQYF. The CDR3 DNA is TGCGCCAGCAGCCAAGGGGTGGCGCTAGCGGGGCGCCAAGAGACCCAGTACTTC.

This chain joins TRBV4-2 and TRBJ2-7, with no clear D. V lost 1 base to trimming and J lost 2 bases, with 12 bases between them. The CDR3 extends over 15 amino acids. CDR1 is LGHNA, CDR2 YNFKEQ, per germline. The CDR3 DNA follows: TGTGCCAGCAGCCAAGTCGACAAGTCTCCCTACGAGCAGTACTTC. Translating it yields CASSQVDKSPYEQYF.

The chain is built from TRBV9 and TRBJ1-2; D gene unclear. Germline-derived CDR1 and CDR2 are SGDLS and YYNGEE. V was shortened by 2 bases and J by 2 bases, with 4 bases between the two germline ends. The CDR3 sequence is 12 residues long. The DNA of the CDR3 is TGTGCCAGCAGCGTCGACAACTATGGCTACACCTTC. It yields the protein CASSVDNYGYTF.

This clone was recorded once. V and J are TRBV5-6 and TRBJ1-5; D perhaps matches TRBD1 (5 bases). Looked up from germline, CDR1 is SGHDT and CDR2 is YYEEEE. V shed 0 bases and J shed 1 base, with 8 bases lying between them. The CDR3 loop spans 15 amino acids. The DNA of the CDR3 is TGTGCCAGCAGCTTGGTGGGGCAGAGCAATCAGCCCCAGCATTTT. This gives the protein CASSLVGQSNQPQHF.

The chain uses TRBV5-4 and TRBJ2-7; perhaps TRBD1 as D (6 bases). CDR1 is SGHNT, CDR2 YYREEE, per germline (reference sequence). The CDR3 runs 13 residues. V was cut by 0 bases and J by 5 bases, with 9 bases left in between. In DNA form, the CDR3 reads TGTGCCAGCAGCTTGGACAGGGACCACGAGCAGTACTTC. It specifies CASSLDRDHEQYF. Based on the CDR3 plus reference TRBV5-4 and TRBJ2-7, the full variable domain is ETGVTQSPTHLIKTRGQQVTLRCSSQSGHNTVSWYQQALGQGPQFIFQYYREEENGRGNFPPRFSGLQFPNYSSELNVNALELDDSALYLCASSLDRDHEQYFGPGTRLTVT.

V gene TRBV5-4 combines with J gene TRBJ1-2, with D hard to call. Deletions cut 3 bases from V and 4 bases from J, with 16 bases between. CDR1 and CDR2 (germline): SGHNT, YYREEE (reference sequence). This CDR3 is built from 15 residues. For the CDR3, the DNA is TGTGCCAGCAGCTCCACTGGGCAGGTCCGCTATGGCTACACCTTC. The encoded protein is CASSSTGQVRYGYTF.

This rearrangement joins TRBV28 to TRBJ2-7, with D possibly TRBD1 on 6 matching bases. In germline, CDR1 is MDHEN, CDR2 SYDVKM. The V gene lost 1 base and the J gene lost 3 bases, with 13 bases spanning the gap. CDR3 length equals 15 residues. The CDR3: CASSLSGQRRYEQYF. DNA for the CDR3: TGTGCCAGCAGTTTATCGGGACAACGCCGCTACGAGCAGTACTTC.

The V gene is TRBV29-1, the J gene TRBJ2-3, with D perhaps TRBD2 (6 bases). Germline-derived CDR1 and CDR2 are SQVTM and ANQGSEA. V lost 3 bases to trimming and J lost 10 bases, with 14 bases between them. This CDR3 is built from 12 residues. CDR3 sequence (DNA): TGCAGCGTTGATGGCGCGGAGGGCCCGCAGTATTTT. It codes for CSVDGAEGPQYF.

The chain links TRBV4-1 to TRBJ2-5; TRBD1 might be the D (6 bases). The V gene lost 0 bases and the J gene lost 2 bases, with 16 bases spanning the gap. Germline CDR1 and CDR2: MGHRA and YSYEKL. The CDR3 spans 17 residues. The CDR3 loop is CASSQESWDMNQETQYF. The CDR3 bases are TGCGCCAGCAGCCAAGAATCTTGGGACATGAATCAAGAGACCCAGTACTTC.

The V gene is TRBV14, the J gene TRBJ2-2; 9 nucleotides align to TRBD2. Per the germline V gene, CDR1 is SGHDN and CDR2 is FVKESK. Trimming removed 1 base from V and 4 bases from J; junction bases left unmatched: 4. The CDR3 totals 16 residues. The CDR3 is CASSQAGRGGTGELFF. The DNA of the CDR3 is TGTGCCAGCAGCCAAGCCGGGCGGGGGGGCACCGGGGAGCTGTTTTTT.

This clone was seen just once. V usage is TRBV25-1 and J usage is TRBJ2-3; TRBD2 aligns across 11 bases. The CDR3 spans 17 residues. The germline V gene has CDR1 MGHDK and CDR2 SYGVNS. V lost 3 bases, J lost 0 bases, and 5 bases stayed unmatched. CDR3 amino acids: CASSEQTSGRSTDTQYF. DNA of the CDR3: TGTGCCAGCAGTGAGCAAACTAGCGGGAGAAGCACAGATACGCAGTATTTT.

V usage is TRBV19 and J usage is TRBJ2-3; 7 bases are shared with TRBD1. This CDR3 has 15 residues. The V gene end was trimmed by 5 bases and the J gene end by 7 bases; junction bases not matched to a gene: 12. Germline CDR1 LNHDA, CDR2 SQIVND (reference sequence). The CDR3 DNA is TGTGCCAGTAGTCCGAGGGGGCTCAAGTTCAATACGCAGTATTTT. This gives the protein CASSPRGLKFNTQYF.

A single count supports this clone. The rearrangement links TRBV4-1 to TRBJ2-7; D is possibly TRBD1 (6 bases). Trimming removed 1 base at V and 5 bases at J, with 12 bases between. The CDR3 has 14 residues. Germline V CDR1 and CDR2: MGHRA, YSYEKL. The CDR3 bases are TGCGCCAGCAGCCAAGCGTTCAGGGGAAACGAGCAGTACTTC. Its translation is CASSQAFRGNEQYF.

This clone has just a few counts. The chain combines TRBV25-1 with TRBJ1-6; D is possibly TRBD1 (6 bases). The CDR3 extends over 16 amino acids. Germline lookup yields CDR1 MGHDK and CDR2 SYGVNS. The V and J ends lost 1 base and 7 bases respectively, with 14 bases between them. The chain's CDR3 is CASSELGGQQNSPLHF. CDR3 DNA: TGTGCCAGCAGTGAATTAGGGGGACAACAGAATTCACCCCTCCACTTT.

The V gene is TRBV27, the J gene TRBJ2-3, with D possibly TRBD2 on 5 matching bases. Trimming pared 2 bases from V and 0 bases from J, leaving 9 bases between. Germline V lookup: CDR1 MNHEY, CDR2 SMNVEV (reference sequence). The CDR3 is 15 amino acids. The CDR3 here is CASSLVRTSTDTQYF. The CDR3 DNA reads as TGTGCCAGCAGTTTAGTGAGGACTAGCACAGATACGCAGTATTTT.

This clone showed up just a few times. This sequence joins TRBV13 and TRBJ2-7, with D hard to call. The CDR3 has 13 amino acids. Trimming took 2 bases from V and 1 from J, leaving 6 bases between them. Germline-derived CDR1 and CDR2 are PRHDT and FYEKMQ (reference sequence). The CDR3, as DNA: TGTGCCAGCAGCTTAACGGCGTCCTACGAGCAGTACTTC. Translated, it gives CASSLTASYEQYF.

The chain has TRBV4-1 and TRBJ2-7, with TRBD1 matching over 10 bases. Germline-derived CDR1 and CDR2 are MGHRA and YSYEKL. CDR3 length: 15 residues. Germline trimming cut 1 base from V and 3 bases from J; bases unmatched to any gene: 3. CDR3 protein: CASSQARDRGYEQYF. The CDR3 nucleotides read TGCGCCAGCAGCCAAGCCAGGGACAGGGGCTACGAGCAGTACTTC.

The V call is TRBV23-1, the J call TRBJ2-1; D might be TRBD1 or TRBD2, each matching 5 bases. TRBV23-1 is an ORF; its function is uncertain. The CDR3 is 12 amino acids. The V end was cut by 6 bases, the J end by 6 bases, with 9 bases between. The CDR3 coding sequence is TGCGCCAGCAGGTTGAGGGGCAATGAGCAGTTCTTC. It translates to CASRLRGNEQFF.

CDR3 nucleotide sequence: TGTGCCAGCTCACCGGGCTCCCGGGGGGAAAAACTGTTTTTT. It translates to CASSPGSRGEKLFF. The rearrangement links TRBV18 to TRBJ1-4, with D possibly TRBD1 on 5 matching bases. Looked up from germline, CDR1 is KGHSH and CDR2 is LQKENI. This CDR3 is built from 14 residues. Trimming removed 3 bases at V and 8 bases at J, with 13 bases between. The whole variable domain, remainder taken from reference TRBV18 and TRBJ1-4, is NAGVMQNPRHLVRRRGQEARLRCSPMKGHSHVYWYRQLPEEGLKFMVYLQKENIIDESGMPKERFSAEFPKEGPSILRIQQVVRGDSAAYFCASSPGSRGEKLFFGSGTQLSVL.